The clone carrying this T cell receptor (beta chain) was detected only a few times. The junction departs from the called germline gene at one end, perhaps through a read error. This sample is part of a study of blood T cells in healthy people across ages. Next came a second PCR, run for roughly 7 to 12 cycles, which used a sample-barcoded 5' primer along with a J-beta primer mix. Carrying 12 random nucleotides, a template-switch adaptor labeled each individual cDNA molecule. TCRdb reanalysed the 5' RACE reads using MiXCR and keeps one entry per CDR3 protein. The sample lists fewer than 800,000 distinct CDR3 sequences, around a quarter occurring once. The CDR3 covers 14 residues. CDR1 and CDR2 (germline): SEHNR, FQNEAQ (reference sequence). The sample was also linked to a second study, of T cells of mothers and their children.

The sequencing input was blood. The TCR sequence derives from a boy between 10 and 17 years old in good health. This rearrangement joins TRBV7-9 to TRBJ2-1; D gene unclear. CDR3 protein: CASSPLGPYDEQFF. Written as DNA, the CDR3 is TGTGCCAGCAGCCCTTTAGGGCCCTACGATGAGCAGTTCTTC.